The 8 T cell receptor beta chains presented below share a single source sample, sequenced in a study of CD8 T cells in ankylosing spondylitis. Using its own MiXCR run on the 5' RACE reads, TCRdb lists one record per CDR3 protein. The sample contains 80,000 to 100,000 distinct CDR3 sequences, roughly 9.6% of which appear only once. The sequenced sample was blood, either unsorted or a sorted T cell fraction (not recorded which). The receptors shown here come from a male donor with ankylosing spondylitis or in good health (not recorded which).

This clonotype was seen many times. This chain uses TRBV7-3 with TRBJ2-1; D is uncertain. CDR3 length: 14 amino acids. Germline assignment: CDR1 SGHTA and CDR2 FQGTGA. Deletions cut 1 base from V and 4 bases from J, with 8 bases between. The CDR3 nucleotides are TGTGCCAGCAGCTTAAGGCCAGGATACAATGAGCAGTTCTTC. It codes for CASSLRPGYNEQFF.

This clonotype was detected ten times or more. CDR3 nucleotide sequence: TGTGCCAGCAGCTTTGGGGCGGTTGAGACCCAGTACTTC. Protein product: CASSFGAVETQYF. This rearrangement joins TRBV7-3 to TRBJ2-5, with TRBD1 as a possible D gene (5 bases). CDR3 length: 13 residues. V shed 3 bases and J shed 5 bases, with 10 bases lying between them. Germline CDR1 is SGHTA and CDR2 is FQGTGA.

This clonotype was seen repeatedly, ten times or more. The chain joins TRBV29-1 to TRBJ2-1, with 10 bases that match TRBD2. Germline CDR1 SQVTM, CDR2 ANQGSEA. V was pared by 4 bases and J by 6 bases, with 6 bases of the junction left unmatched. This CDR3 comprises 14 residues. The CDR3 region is CSVVGLAGVNEQFF. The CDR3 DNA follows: TGCAGCGTTGTAGGGCTAGCGGGAGTCAATGAGCAGTTCTTC.

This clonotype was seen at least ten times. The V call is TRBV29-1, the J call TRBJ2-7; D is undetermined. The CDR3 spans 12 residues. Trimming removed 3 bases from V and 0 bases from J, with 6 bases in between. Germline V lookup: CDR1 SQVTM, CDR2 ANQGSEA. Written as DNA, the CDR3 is TGCAGCGTTGAGCTAGGCTCCTACGAGCAGTACTTC. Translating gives CSVELGSYEQYF.

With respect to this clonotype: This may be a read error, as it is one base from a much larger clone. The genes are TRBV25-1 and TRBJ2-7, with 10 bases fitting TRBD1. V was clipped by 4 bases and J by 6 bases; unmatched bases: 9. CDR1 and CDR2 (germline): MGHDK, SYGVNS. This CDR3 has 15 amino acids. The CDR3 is CASSGKGTGASEQYF. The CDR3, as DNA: TGTGCCAGCAGTGGCAAGGGGACAGGGGCGTCCGAGCAGTACTTC.

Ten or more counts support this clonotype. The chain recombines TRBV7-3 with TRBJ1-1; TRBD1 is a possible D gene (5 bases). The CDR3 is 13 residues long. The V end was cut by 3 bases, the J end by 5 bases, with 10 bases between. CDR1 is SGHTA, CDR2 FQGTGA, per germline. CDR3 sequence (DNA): TGTGCCAGCAGCTTCACAGGTATGACTGAAGCTTTCTTT. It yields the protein CASSFTGMTEAFF.

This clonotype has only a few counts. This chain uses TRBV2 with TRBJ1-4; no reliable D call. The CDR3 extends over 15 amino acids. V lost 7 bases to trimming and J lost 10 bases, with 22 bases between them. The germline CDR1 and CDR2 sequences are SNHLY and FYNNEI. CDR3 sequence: CASKEVATRRGKLFF. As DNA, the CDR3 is TGTGCCAGCAAAGAGGTGGCAACCAGGCGAGGAAAACTGTTTTTT. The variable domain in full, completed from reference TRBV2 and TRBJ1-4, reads EPEVTQTPSHQVTQMGQEVILRCVPISNHLYFYWYRQILGQKVEFLVSFYNNEISEKSEIFDDQFSVERPDGSNFTLKIRSTKLEDSAMYFCASKEVATRRGKLFFGSGTQLSVL.

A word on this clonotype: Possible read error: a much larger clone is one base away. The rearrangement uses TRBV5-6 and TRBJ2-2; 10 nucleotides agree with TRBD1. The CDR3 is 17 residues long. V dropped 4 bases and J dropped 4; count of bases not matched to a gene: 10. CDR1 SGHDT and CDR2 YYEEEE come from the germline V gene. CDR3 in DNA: TGTGCCAGCAGCAGCCTCCCGGGACAGGGGTCCACCGGGGAGCTGTTTTTT. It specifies CASSSLPGQGSTGELFF. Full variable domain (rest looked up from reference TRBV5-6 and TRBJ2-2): DAGVTQSPTHLIKTRGQQVTLRCSPKSGHDTVSWYQQALGQGPQFIFQYYEEEERQRGNFPDRFSGHQFPNYSSELNVNALLLGDSALYLCASSSLPGQGSTGELFFGEGSRLTVL.